These 2 T cell receptor beta chains were sequenced from one sample in a study of T cells in Graves' hyperthyroidism and ophthalmopathy (dated by TCRdb to the late 2010s). The receptor library was made with multiplex PCR. Sequencer: Illumina HiSeq 2000. The TCR beta CDR3 regions were amplified from the RNA transcripts. The TCR CDR3 was subjected to a first round of RT-PCR using the HTBI primer set and the Qiagen OneStep RT-PCR kit. TCRdb redid the processing of the public reads, applying fastp at Q25 and MiXCR, and retained in-frame beta chains. When rows share a CDR3 protein, they turn into one entry using the most common DNA and genes. For this sample the table gives hundreds of thousands of distinct CDR3 sequences, of which approximately 15% were detected only once. The ten biggest clones cover roughly a tenth of the sample. Material: blood. The receptors derive from a young woman with Graves' hyperthyroidism.

The chain couples TRBV11-3 to TRBJ2-3; the D gene is possibly TRBD2 (6 bases). V lost 3 bases, J lost 6 bases, and 10 bases lay in between. The CDR3 consists of 13 residues. The germline V gene encodes CDR1 SGHNT and CDR2 YENEEA. The CDR3 DNA reads as TGTGCCAGCAGCTTCTTAGCGGAGGATACGCAGTATTTT. Translation: CASSFLAEDTQYF.

This clonotype was picked up a small number of times. This sequence joins TRBV20-1 and TRBJ2-4, with a possible D match to TRBD1 (6 bases). CDR1 and CDR2 (germline): DFQATT, SNEGSKA (reference sequence). The CDR3 contains 16 residues. V was shortened by 6 bases and J by 0 bases, with 18 bases between the two germline ends. The CDR3 nucleotides read TGCAGTGCGAAGCCAGGGACACACTTAGCCAAAAACATTCAGTACTTC. Its translation is CSAKPGTHLAKNIQYF.